The clone carrying this TCR beta chain was counted many times. The antigen remains undetermined. No patient received treatment before thyroid surgery. Germline CDR1 MNHEY, CDR2 SVGEGT. V lost 10 bases and J lost 7, with 19 bases in between. The CDR3 extends over 13 amino acids. This entry is derived from a study of metastatic and nonmetastatic thyroid tumors. In the study overall: Samples came from malignant and benign thyroid patients, and repertoires were compared across blood and tumor or nodule tissue.

General study points: According to reports, the diversity of TCR beta was significantly higher in malignant thyroid tumors than in benign nodules, and this held in both blood and tumor samples.

Original methodology: CDR3 was compared across clinicopathological groups, and the resulting differences were used to build a distant-metastasis classifier for papillary thyroid cancer. TCRdb reanalyzed the PCR reads via MiXCR. These V and J calls derive from TCRdb rather than the authors' analysis. Of 21,000 or so clones in the sample, about 20% are singletons; the top ten hold 9% to 15%. The receptor was derived from a female donor with papillary thyroid cancer or a benign thyroid nodule (not recorded which). Some clones in this sample may be carry-over from other donors' samples. Source material: tumor tissue. J is TRBJ1-1 and V is TRBV6-2 or TRBV6-3, with D unresolved. The CDR3 nucleotides are TGTGCCATCAGCTACACGGAAGTTAATGAAGCTTTCTTT. Translated: CAISYTEVNEAFF.